This T cell receptor beta chain originates from a study of neurological immune-mediated disorders. The unsorted libraries were made from 2 million PBMCs kept at -80 C. The cDNA was generated through 5'RACE incorporating 10-nucleotide random UMIs. MiXCR, applied by TCRdb to the 5' RACE reads, yields one record per CDR3 protein. The profile covers under 90,000 distinct CDR3 sequences, with around 3.5% appearing a single time and around 3.1% taken by the ten largest. This clonotype occurred many times. As yet, its antigen is unknown. Study-wide points: Phylogenetic grouping assigned the repertoires of 18 of 34 multiple sclerosis patients to a single related-CDR3 cluster, representing a possible signature. Multiple sclerosis patients had less TCR clonal expansion than even healthy controls, unlike HTLV-1-associated myelopathy.

The germline gives CDR1 MNHEY, CDR2 SMNVEV (reference sequence). This CDR3 contains 14 residues. Trimming shortened V by 3 bases and J by 4 bases, and 12 bases separated the two germline ends. Sequenced material: PBMCs. The receptor was isolated from a woman aged 45-59 years with multiple sclerosis. The J gene is TRBJ1-1, the V gene TRBV27, with D uncertain. CDR3 coding DNA: TGTGCCAGCAGTTTCCGCATTCTTGGCACTGAAGCTTTCTTT. This codes for CASSFRILGTEAFF.